The 25 T cell receptor beta chains given below trace back to one sample, sequenced in a study of blood T cell repertoires in COVID-19. TCRdb's table, derived via immunoSEQ multiplex PCR, lists solely in-frame clones and lacks some. In the table there are fewer than 150,000 clones, roughly 81% of which are singletons. Sequencing was carried out using peripheral blood. The receptors originated from a man aged 35-49 years with acute or convalescent COVID-19.

V usage is TRBV7-9 and J usage is TRBJ2-1; 10 bases line up with TRBD1. CDR1 SEHNR and CDR2 FQNEAQ come from the germline V gene (reference sequence). The trim removed 4 bases at V and 9 bases at J, leaving 12 bases unmatched. The CDR3 contains 16 residues. CDR3 in amino acids: CASSSPGTGVEIEQFF. The CDR3 DNA is TGTGCCAGCAGCTCCCCCGGGACAGGGGTGGAGATTGAGCAGTTCTTC.

This rearrangement joins TRBV6-5 to TRBJ2-1; TRBD1 aligns across 8 bases. The V and J ends lost 8 bases and 5 bases, in that order; junction bases with no gene match: 5. Per germline, CDR1 MNHEY and CDR2 SVGAGI. The CDR3 has 13 amino acids. CDR3 sequence reads: CASARTGNNEQFF. In DNA form, the CDR3 reads TGTGCCAGCGCCCGGACAGGGAACAATGAGCAGTTCTTC.

The chain uses TRBV5-1 and TRBJ2-7, with TRBD1 as a possible D gene (5 bases). CDR1 is SGHRS, CDR2 YFSETQ, per germline. Trimming shortened V by 0 bases and J by 2 bases, and 12 bases separated the two germline ends. The CDR3 is made up of 15 amino acids. In nucleotides, the CDR3 is TGCGCCAGCAGCTTGGCCCCAGGGCCACCCTACGAGCAGTACTTC. As protein: CASSLAPGPPYEQYF.

The chain has TRBV6-4 and TRBJ2-3; D gene uncertain. The CDR3 has 13 amino acids. Per germline, CDR1 MRHNA and CDR2 SNTAGT. V dropped 3 bases and J dropped 4 bases, with 8 bases sitting between them. The CDR3 here is CASSELAADTQYF. Here the CDR3 DNA reads TGTGCCAGCAGTGAATTAGCAGCAGATACGCAGTATTTT.

The chain is built from TRBV9 and TRBJ2-5; a weak D match, TRBD2 (6 bases). From germline, CDR1 is SGDLS and CDR2 YYNGEE. V was cut by 4 bases and J by 1 base, with 11 bases left in between. The CDR3 totals 14 residues. The CDR3 DNA sequence: TGTGCCAGCAGCCTAAGCGGGCCCCAAGAGACCCAGTACTTC. Translating gives CASSLSGPQETQYF. Filled out from reference TRBV9 and TRBJ2-5, the complete variable domain reads DSGVTQTPKHLITATGQRVTLRCSPRSGDLSVYWYQQSLDQGLQFLIQYYNGEERAKGNILERFSAQQFPDLHSELNLSSLELGDSALYFCASSLSGPQETQYFGPGTRLLVL.

This clone appeared a single time. The chain employs TRBV29-1 and TRBJ1-3; D is perhaps TRBD1 (5 bases). Germline CDR1 and CDR2: SQVTM and ANQGSEA. Trimming removed 3 bases at V and 4 bases at J, with 16 bases between. This CDR3 is built from 15 residues. CDR3 in DNA: TGCAGCGTTGAGGCAGGGATGTTTGAGGGAAACACCATATATTTT. Its protein is CSVEAGMFEGNTIYF.

The rearrangement joins TRBV7-2 to TRBJ1-1; D is perhaps TRBD1 (6 bases). Germline CDR1 reads SGHTA; CDR2 reads FQGNSA. This CDR3 spans 13 amino acids. Trimming left V 6 bases short and J 3 bases short, with 11 bases between. The CDR3 protein is CASRSDSYTEAFF. In DNA, the CDR3 is TGTGCCAGCAGGTCGGACAGTTACACTGAAGCTTTCTTT. Together with reference TRBV7-2 and TRBJ1-1, the CDR3 gives the full variable domain: GAGVSQSPSNKVTEKGKDVELRCDPISGHTALYWYRQSLGQGLEFLIYFQGNSAPDKSGLPSDRFSAERTGGSVSTLTIQRTQQEDSAVYLCASRSDSYTEAFFGQGTRLTVV.

J is TRBJ1-5 and V is TRBV2; 8 bases fit TRBD1. V lost 3 bases, J lost 9 bases, and 10 bases stayed unmatched. The CDR3 covers 15 residues. Germline V gives CDR1 SNHLY, CDR2 FYNNEI. CDR3 in amino acids: CASSDPRQGMRPQHF. CDR3 sequence (DNA): TGTGCCAGCAGTGATCCCCGACAGGGGATGAGGCCCCAGCATTTT. Filled out from reference TRBV2 and TRBJ1-5, the complete variable domain reads EPEVTQTPSHQVTQMGQEVILRCVPISNHLYFYWYRQILGQKVEFLVSFYNNEISEKSEIFDDQFSVERPDGSNFTLKIRSTKLEDSAMYFCASSDPRQGMRPQHFGDGTRLSIL.

V usage is TRBV19 and J usage is TRBJ1-2; weak D call: TRBD1 (5 bases). This CDR3 is built from 15 residues. Between the trimmed V and J ends, which lost 5 bases and 1 base, there was a span of 14 bases. Germline V gene data show CDR1 as LNHDA and CDR2 as SQIVND (reference sequence). The CDR3 coding sequence is TGTGCCAGTAGTGACCCGACAGATTATAACTATGGCTACACCTTC. It encodes CASSDPTDYNYGYTF.

As DNA, the CDR3 is TGTGCCATCAGTGACAGGACAGGGAAAAACTACAATGAGCAGTTCTTC. Its protein is CAISDRTGKNYNEQFF. V usage is TRBV10-3 and J usage is TRBJ2-1; 8 nucleotides match TRBD1. The CDR3 is made up of 16 amino acids. Germline CDR1 ENHRY, CDR2 SYGVKD. V was pared by 3 bases and J by 3 bases, with 7 bases of the junction left unmatched.

The V and J genes are TRBV2 and TRBJ1-6; D unresolved. This CDR3 is built from 16 residues. Germline V CDR1 and CDR2: SNHLY, FYNNEI. Trimming shortened V by 4 bases and J by 10 bases, and 20 bases separated the two germline ends. The CDR3 nucleotides read TGTGCCAGCAGTGCTCTCAGGCCTTTCGATATGTCACCCCTCCACTTT. Translating it yields CASSALRPFDMSPLHF.

The V gene is TRBV6-6, the J gene TRBJ2-1; 9 nucleotides agree with TRBD2. The CDR3 covers 16 residues. Germline V lookup: CDR1 MNHNY, CDR2 SVGAGI (reference sequence). V dropped 0 bases and J dropped 4; count of bases not matched to a gene: 4. CDR3: CASSYSGGGAYNEQFF. CDR3 coding DNA: TGTGCCAGCAGTTACTCCGGCGGGGGGGCTTACAATGAGCAGTTCTTC.

The chain has TRBV24-1 and TRBJ2-2; 11 nucleotides match TRBD1. CDR3 length equals 17 residues. The germline CDR1 and CDR2 sequences are KGHDR and SFDVKD. Germline trimming cut 0 bases from V and 4 bases from J; bases unmatched to any gene: 3. For the CDR3, the DNA is TGTGCCACCAGTGATTTGGCCGGGACAGGGGGCACCGGGGAGCTGTTTTTT. Protein: CATSDLAGTGGTGELFF.

This chain links TRBV6-6 with TRBJ1-1; D remains unclear. The V gene lost 6 bases and the J gene lost 1 base, with 9 bases spanning the gap. CDR1 is MNHNY and CDR2 is SVGAGI in the germline V gene (reference sequence). The CDR3 has 13 amino acids. The CDR3 is CASSMTQNTEAFF. The CDR3, as DNA: TGTGCCAGCAGCATGACACAGAACACTGAAGCTTTCTTT.

The chain recombines TRBV18 with TRBJ1-3; TRBD1 matches at 10 bases. The V gene's germline CDR1 is KGHSH and CDR2 LQKENI. This CDR3 contains 16 residues. V gave up 6 bases and J gave up 1 base; unmatched junction bases: 6. This chain's CDR3 is CASSRQGAASGNTIYF. The CDR3 DNA follows: TGTGCCAGCTCCCGACAGGGGGCGGCTTCTGGAAACACCATATATTTT.

The genes are TRBV5-1 and TRBJ2-5; 9 bases fit TRBD1. This CDR3 region has 13 residues. Germline CDR1 reads SGHRS; CDR2 reads YFSETQ. Germline trimming cut 4 bases from V and 5 bases from J; bases unmatched to any gene: 3. The CDR3 DNA follows: TGCGCCAGCAGCAACAGGGGGCAGGAGACCCAGTACTTC. It encodes CASSNRGQETQYF.

In its sample, this clone was seen a few times. The rearrangement uses TRBV15 and TRBJ2-5; D might be TRBD1 (6 bases). From germline, CDR1 is LNHNV and CDR2 YYDKDF (reference sequence). The CDR3 runs to 15 residues. V gave up 4 bases and J gave up 0 bases, with 12 bases separating them. CDR3: CATSKLTGNQETQYF. CDR3 sequence (DNA): TGTGCCACCAGCAAACTAACAGGGAACCAAGAGACCCAGTACTTC.

The rearrangement links TRBV27 to TRBJ2-7; 8 positions match TRBD2. V gave up 8 bases and J gave up 3 bases; unmatched junction bases: 12. Looked up from germline, CDR1 is MNHEY and CDR2 is SMNVEV (reference sequence). The CDR3 is made up of 15 amino acids. DNA of the CDR3: TGTGCCAGCCCGACGAGTAGCGGGACACTCTACGAGCAGTACTTC. Its protein product is CASPTSSGTLYEQYF.

This chain joins TRBV2 and TRBJ2-3; the match to TRBD2 covers 10 bases. V lost 1 base and J lost 0; bases outside the gene matches: 7. Germline V gene sequence: CDR1 SNHLY, CDR2 FYNNEI. The CDR3 contains 18 residues. CDR3 nucleotides: TGTGCCAGCAGTGAAGTAGCGGGGGGATCTACTAGCACAGATACGCAGTATTTT. Protein product: CASSEVAGGSTSTDTQYF.

This clone was detected once. The chain has TRBV19 and TRBJ1-3; D remains unclear. V was pared by 3 bases and J by 2 bases, with 8 bases between. The V gene's germline CDR1 is LNHDA and CDR2 SQIVND (reference sequence). This CDR3 contains 14 residues. DNA of the CDR3: TGTGCCAGTAGTATCATAGGAGCTGGAAACACCATATATTTT. Its protein product is CASSIIGAGNTIYF.

The CDR3 protein is CASSYRGPETQYF. CDR3 in DNA: TGTGCCAGCAGCTACAGGGGCCCAGAGACCCAGTACTTC. The rearrangement joins TRBV7-3 to TRBJ2-5; 7 nucleotides align to TRBD1. Germline V lookup: CDR1 SGHTA, CDR2 FQGTGA. CDR3 length: 13 amino acids. V shed 4 bases and J 4 bases; nucleotides not matched to a gene: 3.

V and J are TRBV29-1 and TRBJ1-3, with D unclear. The CDR3 runs to 10 residues. CDR1 and CDR2 from the germline V gene are SQVTM and ANQGSEA. This CDR3 reads CLLTGNTIYF. The CDR3 coding sequence is TGCCTACTAACCGGAAACACCATATATTTT.

The chain uses TRBV11-2 and TRBJ1-4; 9 positions match TRBD1. The CDR3 sequence is 14 residues long. Looked up from germline, CDR1 is SGHAT and CDR2 is FQNNGV. Losses at the gene ends were 5 bases for V and 6 bases for J; bases not matched to a gene: 4. The CDR3 DNA follows: TGTGCCAGCAGCACCCGGGACAGGGATGAAAAACTGTTTTTT. This translates into CASSTRDRDEKLFF.

The chain couples TRBV7-3 to TRBJ1-2; TRBD1 aligns across 7 bases. CDR3 length equals 17 residues. The trim removed 4 bases at V and 0 bases at J, leaving 11 bases unmatched. Germline V gives CDR1 SGHTA, CDR2 FQGTGA. This CDR3 is CASSSRPPGQTNYGYTF. The DNA of the CDR3 is TGTGCCAGCAGCTCACGCCCCCCGGGACAGACTAACTATGGCTACACCTTC.

This clone occurred a few times. This chain joins TRBV5-1 and TRBJ1-4, with a weak D call TRBD1 (5 bases). Germline CDR1 reads SGHRS; CDR2 reads YFSETQ. The CDR3 sequence is 16 residues long. The V end lost 0 bases, the J end lost 8 bases, and 17 bases lay between the germline ends. For the CDR3, the DNA is TGCGCCAGCAGCTTGGGATCAGGGTGGTCTCGGGAAAAACTGTTTTTT. Translated: CASSLGSGWSREKLFF.